This T cell receptor (beta chain) was identified in a study of T cell responses to AZD1222 COVID-19 vaccine. Study at large: Pooling covered second doses at about 4 or about 12 weeks.

Comment on this clone: No antigen is known for it.

This CDR3 region has 14 residues. From germline, CDR1 is ENHRY and CDR2 SYGVKD. Trimming pared 10 bases from V and 3 bases from J, leaving 19 bases between. Libraries were prepared by immunoSEQ multiplex PCR; TCRdb keeps only in-frame clonotypes and omits some of them. The data show around 110,000 clones, with around nine tenths seen just once and about 10% held by the top ten. Study-wide results and caveats: Repertoire sampling occurred only after the peak T cell response. Donors were mostly white British, more females; clonal diversity possibly underestimated. Spike was spanned by vaccine-associated CD4 TCRs, with dominance at 160-218 and 743-854.

The TCR comes from an adult in good health. Sequenced material: peripheral blood, taken on day 0 of AZD1222 vaccination. The chain uses TRBV10-3 and TRBJ2-7; D is ambiguous. The CDR3: CATYWGKGGYEQYF. As DNA, the CDR3 is TGTGCCACTTATTGGGGAAAGGGTGGCTACGAGCAGTACTTC.